These 23 T cell receptor beta chains share one sample of origin, sequenced in a study of CD8+CD57+ T cells in acquired aplastic anemia. Genomic DNA constituted the template upon which TCR beta VDJ and CDR3 profiling was performed. Via MiXCR, TCRdb re-called the reads, giving one row per CDR3 protein. This table holds 250,000 to 350,000 distinct CDR3 sequences, roughly three fifths found once. The sample taken for sequencing was sorted CD4+, CD8+, or CD8+CD57+ T cells (not recorded which) from PBMCs. These receptors were obtained from a human donor with severe aplastic anemia or a healthy control (not recorded which).

The table lists this clonotype with a few counts. The chain uses TRBV7-9 and TRBJ2-7; D is unclear. The CDR3 loop spans 11 amino acids. V dropped 7 bases and J dropped 0 bases, with 4 bases sitting between them. Germline V CDR1 and CDR2: SEHNR, FQNEAQ (reference sequence). CDR3 loop: CASTNSYEQYF. The CDR3 DNA is TGTGCCAGCACAAACTCCTACGAGCAGTACTTC.

This chain's CDR3 is CASHNPGLAGELLHF. The CDR3, as DNA: TGTGCCAGTCACAATCCGGGACTAGCGGGGGAGCTCCTCCACTTT. The genes are TRBV19 and TRBJ1-6, with TRBD1 as a possible D gene (5 bases). V was clipped by 8 bases and J by 15 bases, with 26 bases between them. The CDR3 loop spans 15 amino acids. The germline gives CDR1 LNHDA, CDR2 SQIVND (reference sequence).

On this clonotype: A junction boundary mismatches the germline segment, possibly from a read error. This rearrangement joins TRBV6-2 or TRBV6-3 to TRBJ2-1; 10 nucleotides match TRBD1. This CDR3 region has 18 residues. The germline V gene encodes CDR1 MNHEY and CDR2 SVGEGT. The CDR3 region has the DNA TGTGCCAGCAGCTACTCGAGGTCGGCAGGGGACAGGGGTAATGAGCAGTTCTTC. Its translation: CASSYSRSAGDRGNEQFF.

The gene calls are TRBV7-9 and TRBJ2-3; no reliable D call. Trimming took off 2 bases at V and 5 bases at J, with 23 bases between the two ends. The germline V gene encodes CDR1 SEHNR and CDR2 FQNEAQ (reference sequence). This CDR3 has 18 residues. The CDR3 sequence is CASSLPLRPSKQRDTQYF. CDR3 coding DNA: TGTGCCAGCAGCTTACCACTCAGACCGTCGAAGCAGAGAGATACGCAGTATTTT.

V is TRBV9 and J is TRBJ2-1; 9 bases line up with TRBD2. Germline values: CDR1 SGDLS, CDR2 YYNGEE. The trim removed 5 bases at V and 4 bases at J, leaving 4 bases unmatched. The CDR3 extends over 14 amino acids. The CDR3 DNA is TGTGCCAGCAGGGGGACTAGCCTTTACAATGAGCAGTTCTTC. Translation gives CASRGTSLYNEQFF.

The chain joins TRBV29-1 to TRBJ2-5, with D tentatively TRBD1 or TRBD2 (5 bases each). CDR1 and CDR2 from the germline V gene are SQVTM and ANQGSEA. The length of the CDR3 is 13 residues. V dropped 3 bases and J dropped 5 bases, with 13 bases sitting between them. The CDR3 DNA reads TGCAGCGTTGACGGGGCGTGGGGTGAGACCCAGTACTTC. Its protein is CSVDGAWGETQYF. Full variable domain (remainder filled in from reference TRBV29-1 and TRBJ2-5): SAVISQKPSRDICQRGTSLTIQCQVDSQVTMMFWYRQQPGQSLTLIATANQGSEATYESGFVIDKFPISRPNLTFSTLTVSNMSPEDSSIYLCSVDGAWGETQYFGPGTRLLVL.

As to this clonotype: The junction differs from germline at one of its ends, possibly a read error. This chain links TRBV19 with TRBJ1-5; the match to TRBD1 covers 7 bases. The CDR3 totals 15 residues. The germline V gene encodes CDR1 LNHDA and CDR2 SQIVND (reference sequence). The CDR3: CASSNHRGSNQPQHF. Written as DNA, the CDR3 is TGCGCCAGTAGTAACCACAGGGGAAGCAATCAGCCCCAGCATTTT.

The gene calls are TRBV7-8 and TRBJ2-6, with D perhaps matching TRBD1 (5 bases). Germline V gene lookup returns CDR1 SGHVS and CDR2 FQNEAQ. The CDR3 runs 17 residues. Trimming left V 0 bases short and J 3 bases short, with 12 bases between. CDR3: CASSLAGEGNGANVLTF. CDR3 in DNA: TGTGCCAGCAGCTTAGCAGGGGAAGGGAATGGGGCCAACGTCCTGACTTTC.

The chain employs TRBV24-1 and TRBJ2-3, with D tentatively TRBD1 (5 bases). The length of the CDR3 is 14 residues. The V and J ends lost 3 bases and 4 bases respectively, with 10 bases between them. The germline V gene has CDR1 KGHDR and CDR2 SFDVKD. The CDR3 reads CATSDITGADTQYF. The CDR3 region has the DNA TGTGCCACCAGTGATATTACAGGCGCAGATACGCAGTATTTT.

This chain joins TRBV7-2 and TRBJ2-5; 11 positions match TRBD2. V lost 1 base to trimming and J lost 5 bases; unmatched junction nucleotides: 15. The CDR3 totals 19 residues. Germline lookup yields CDR1 SGHTA and CDR2 FQGNSA. CDR3 coding DNA: TGTGCCAGCAGCTTAGTCAATGGGGCTAGCGGGGGGATGGGGGAGACCCAGTACTTC. Its translation: CASSLVNGASGGMGETQYF.

The rearrangement links TRBV2 to TRBJ2-5; the D call may be TRBD1 or TRBD2 (5 bases each). The DNA matches TRBJ2-7 better at its end, which makes the J call doubtful. The CDR3 covers 12 residues. CDR1 SNHLY and CDR2 FYNNEI come from the germline V gene. The DNA for the CDR3 is TGTGCCAGCAGTGAGGGGGTCCACGAGCAGTACTTC. This encodes CASSEGVHEQYF.

The rearrangement joins TRBV7-3 to TRBJ2-1; the match to TRBD1 covers 10 bases. V lost 4 bases, J lost 4 bases, and 10 bases stayed unmatched. CDR3 size: 17 residues. Germline CDR1 is SGHTA and CDR2 is FQGTGA. CDR3 protein: CASSSAGTGVRYNEQFF. CDR3 bases: TGTGCCAGCAGCTCCGCCGGGACAGGGGTTCGATACAATGAGCAGTTCTTC. Supplemented by reference TRBV7-3 and TRBJ2-1, the full variable domain reads GAGVSQTPSNKVTEKGKYVELRCDPISGHTALYWYRQSLGQGPEFLIYFQGTGAADDSGLPNDRFFAVRPEGSVSTLKIQRTERGDSAVYLCASSSAGTGVRYNEQFFGPGTRLTVL.

V gene TRBV10-3 combines with J gene TRBJ2-7, with 11 positions matching TRBD2. J was trimmed by 1 base and V by 6 bases; bases with no gene match: 2. This CDR3 has 14 residues. Germline V gene sequence: CDR1 ENHRY, CDR2 SYGVKD. DNA of the CDR3: TGTGCCATCAGGGGACTAGCGGAATCCTACGAGCAGTACTTC. Translated: CAIRGLAESYEQYF.

The V and J genes are TRBV1 and TRBJ2-7; the table assigns TRBD2, which was not confirmed against the DNA. TRBV1 is reported as a pseudogene. The CDR3 runs 15 residues. The CDR3 spells CTSSQQLAGGSEQYF. The CDR3 bases are TGCACCAGCAGCCAACAACTAGCGGGGGGTTCCGAGCAGTACTTC.

This clonotype was counted at least ten times. The chain is built from TRBV30 and TRBJ1-6; 7 bases align to TRBD1. CDR3 length equals 13 residues. Unmatched junction bases numbered 3, after V lost 3 bases and J lost 7 bases. Per germline, CDR1 GTSNPN and CDR2 SVGIG (reference sequence). The CDR3 DNA is TGTGCCTGGAGGACAGGGCCCAATTCACCCCTCCACTTT. Protein: CAWRTGPNSPLHF.

V and J are TRBV7-6 and TRBJ2-3; the D gene is possibly TRBD2 (5 bases). Trimming shortened V by 7 bases and J by 0 bases, and 14 bases separated the two germline ends. The germline gives CDR1 SGHVS, CDR2 FNYEAQ. This CDR3 spans 15 amino acids. DNA of the CDR3: TGTGCCAGCACCGTGGGCAGGACTAGCACAGATACGCAGTATTTT. Translation gives CASTVGRTSTDTQYF.

This rearrangement joins TRBV20-1 to TRBJ2-7, with D perhaps matching TRBD1 (5 bases). The CDR3 covers 11 residues. V lost 3 bases, J lost 3 bases, and 6 bases lay in between. Germline assignment: CDR1 DFQATT and CDR2 SNEGSKA (reference sequence). The CDR3 here is CSASQGYEQYF. The CDR3 DNA follows: TGCAGTGCTAGCCAGGGCTACGAGCAGTACTTC.

V is TRBV5-1 and J is TRBJ1-3; D is ambiguous. Germline CDR1 SGHRS, CDR2 YFSETQ. This CDR3 spans 14 amino acids. V was pared by 1 base and J by 0 bases, with 5 bases between. CDR3 residues: CASSLQDSGNTIYF. DNA of the CDR3: TGCGCCAGCAGCTTGCAAGACTCTGGAAACACCATATATTTT.

This rearrangement joins TRBV7-2 to TRBJ2-5, with 9 positions matching TRBD2. The CDR3 length is 18 residues. Germline V gene lookup returns CDR1 SGHTA and CDR2 FQGNSA. The trim removed 1 base at V and 1 base at J, leaving 10 bases unmatched. DNA for the CDR3: TGTGCCAGCAGCTTAGGTCGTCGACTAGCGGCTATCCAAGAGACCCAGTACTTC. It specifies CASSLGRRLAAIQETQYF.

This chain uses TRBV10-1 with TRBJ2-2, with D perhaps matching TRBD1 (5 bases). CDR1 is WNHNN, CDR2 SYGVQD, per germline (reference sequence). The CDR3 spans 17 residues. V was trimmed by 3 bases and J by 6 bases, leaving 20 bases between them. DNA of the CDR3: TGCGCCAGCAGTGATGGCAGGGCGTGGGGATACGCCGGGGAGCTGTTTTTT. It translates to CASSDGRAWGYAGELFF.

In this sample, this clonotype turned up a few times. The chain is built from TRBV5-6 and TRBJ2-7; 8 nucleotides align to TRBD1. Germline-derived CDR1 and CDR2 are SGHDT and YYEEEE. This CDR3 has 15 residues. V shed 0 bases, J shed 2 bases, and the junction held 4 bases outside the gene matches. CDR3 in amino acids: CASSLEGDRPYEQYF. CDR3 nucleotides: TGTGCCAGCAGCTTGGAAGGGGACAGGCCCTACGAGCAGTACTTC.

The rearrangement joins TRBV28 to TRBJ2-2; TRBD1 matches 7 bases. Germline V gene sequence: CDR1 MDHEN, CDR2 SYDVKM. The CDR3 has 17 amino acids. Trimming took 8 bases from V and 1 from J; bases not matched to a gene: 13. The CDR3 DNA sequence: TGTGCCAGCCACCAAATTTTACAGGGGATGAACACCGGGGAGCTGTTTTTT. Encoded protein: CASHQILQGMNTGELFF.

The genes are TRBV29-1 and TRBJ1-1, with D unresolved. The length of the CDR3 is 12 residues. V was clipped by 6 bases and J by 2 bases, with 10 bases between them. Germline CDR1 reads SQVTM; CDR2 reads ANQGSEA. CDR3 DNA sequence: TGCAGCGTGCCCTATCCAAACACTGAAGCTTTCTTT. This encodes CSVPYPNTEAFF.